This TCR beta chain was recovered during a study of regulatory dendritic cells for organ transplantation. Points from the study as a whole: Memory CD8+ clonal expansion seemed more limited with regulatory than mature dendritic cells.

In regard to this clone: Its specificity is not known.

Profiling relied on immunoSEQ multiplex PCR, and the TCRdb table lists in-frame clones only, not all of them. The sample holds around 30,000 clones; 82% are singletons and the top ten take approximately 0.44%. Per the germline V gene, CDR1 is SQVTM and CDR2 is ANQGSEA. The CDR3 has 14 residues. V dropped 5 bases and J dropped 5 bases, with 17 bases sitting between them. The material sequenced was naive CD8+ T cells from blood. Documented subset: CD45RA+ naive T cells. This sequence was found in a human donor in good health. The genes are TRBV29-1 and TRBJ2-3; D is possibly TRBD2 (6 bases). The CDR3 is CSVLSGGVVDTQYF. CDR3 sequence (DNA): TGCAGCGTTTTAAGTGGCGGGGTGGTAGATACGCAGTATTTT.